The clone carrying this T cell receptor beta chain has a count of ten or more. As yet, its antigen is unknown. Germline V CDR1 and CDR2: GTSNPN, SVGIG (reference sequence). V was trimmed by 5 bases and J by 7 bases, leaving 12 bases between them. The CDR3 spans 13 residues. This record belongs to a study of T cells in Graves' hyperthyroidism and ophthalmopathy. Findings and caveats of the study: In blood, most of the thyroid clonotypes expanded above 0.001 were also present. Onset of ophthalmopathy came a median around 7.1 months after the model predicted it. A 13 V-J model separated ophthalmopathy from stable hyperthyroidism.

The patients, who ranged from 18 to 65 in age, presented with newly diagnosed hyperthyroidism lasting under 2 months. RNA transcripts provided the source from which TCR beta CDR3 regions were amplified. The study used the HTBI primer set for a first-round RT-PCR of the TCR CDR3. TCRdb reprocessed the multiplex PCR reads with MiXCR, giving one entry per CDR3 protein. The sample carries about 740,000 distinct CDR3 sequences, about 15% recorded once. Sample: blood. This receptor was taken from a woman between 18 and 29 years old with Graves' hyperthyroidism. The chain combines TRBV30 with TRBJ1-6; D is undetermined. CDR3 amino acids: CAWGPGRNSPLHF. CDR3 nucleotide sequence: TGTGCCTGGGGACCAGGCAGGAATTCACCCCTCCACTTT.